These 14 T cell receptor beta chains share one sample of origin, sequenced in a study of blood T cells in healthy people across ages. A second roughly 6 to 11 cycle PCR used barcoded and J-beta primers. A single record per CDR3 protein comes from TCRdb applying MiXCR to the 5' RACE reads. The sample has roughly 1,700,000 distinct CDR3 sequences; approximately 30% are singletons. What was sequenced was blood. These receptor sequences come from a woman in her twenties or thirties in good health.

The chain uses TRBV7-9 and TRBJ1-1; 8 bases match TRBD1. This CDR3 is built from 14 residues. Germline V CDR1 and CDR2: SEHNR, FQNEAQ (reference sequence). J lost 7 bases, V lost 5 bases, and 9 bases had no gene match. The CDR3 DNA sequence: TGTGCCAGCAGCCCGGGCCCCGGGACAGGTGAAGCTTTCTTT. As protein: CASSPGPGTGEAFF.

The chain is built from TRBV28 and TRBJ2-1; 12 nucleotides align to TRBD1. V lost 5 bases to trimming and J lost 3 bases; unmatched junction nucleotides: 5. There are 16 residues in the CDR3. In germline, CDR1 is MDHEN, CDR2 SYDVKM. The CDR3: CASSPRDRGRYNEQFF. The CDR3 DNA reads as TGTGCCAGCAGTCCGCGGGACAGGGGGCGCTACAATGAGCAGTTCTTC.

V usage is TRBV11-2 and J usage is TRBJ2-1, with 7 bases fitting TRBD2. This CDR3 region has 15 residues. Trimming cost V 3 bases and J 7 bases; bases outside gene matches: 9. Germline CDR1 reads SGHAT; CDR2 reads FQNNGV. The CDR3 region is CASSFHRGEGNEQFF. The CDR3, as DNA: TGTGCCAGCAGCTTTCACCGGGGGGAAGGGAATGAGCAGTTCTTC. Together with reference TRBV11-2 and TRBJ2-1, the CDR3 gives the full variable domain: EAGVAQSPRYKIIEKRQSVAFWCNPISGHATLYWYQQILGQGPKLLIQFQNNGVVDDSQLPKDRFSAERLKGVDSTLKIQPAKLEDSAVYLCASSFHRGEGNEQFFGPGTRLTVL.

There are a few counts of this clonotype. This rearrangement joins TRBV14 to TRBJ2-5; D is undetermined. This CDR3 spans 13 amino acids. Trimming took 3 bases from V and 7 from J, leaving 12 bases between them. The V gene's germline CDR1 is SGHDN and CDR2 FVKESK. CDR3 sequence reads: CASSQGHARTQYF. Written as DNA, the CDR3 is TGTGCCAGCAGCCAGGGTCACGCTCGGACCCAGTACTTC.

This clonotype was counted many times. This chain uses TRBV19 with TRBJ2-1, with 8 positions matching TRBD1. The CDR3 has 13 residues. V lost 4 bases to trimming and J lost 7 bases; unmatched junction nucleotides: 3. Germline V gene sequence: CDR1 LNHDA, CDR2 SQIVND (reference sequence). This CDR3 reads CASSTTGGNEQFF. CDR3 coding DNA: TGTGCCAGTAGTACCACAGGGGGGAATGAGCAGTTCTTC.

J is TRBJ2-1 and V is TRBV7-3, with D possibly matching TRBD1 (6 bases). CDR1 is SGHTA and CDR2 is FQGTGA in the germline V gene. V was trimmed by 5 bases and J by 8 bases, leaving 16 bases between them. The CDR3 consists of 14 residues. The CDR3 DNA follows: TGTGCCAGCAGCCTACGGACAGCCCGGGATGAGCAGTTCTTC. Residues: CASSLRTARDEQFF.

Concerning this clonotype itself: A much larger clone lies one base from this, so it may be a read error. V usage is TRBV15 and J usage is TRBJ1-5; D not resolved. The CDR3 is 17 amino acids. CDR1 and CDR2 (germline): LNHNV, YYDKDF (reference sequence). CDR3 DNA sequence: TGTGCCACCAGCTCCCCTGTGGAATTCCTTAGCGATCAGCCCCAGCATTTT. It codes for CATSSPVEFLSDQPQHF.

The genes are TRBV20-1 and TRBJ2-7; 10 bases line up with TRBD2. This CDR3 comprises 14 residues. The germline gives CDR1 DFQATT, CDR2 SNEGSKA (reference sequence). J gave up 3 bases and V 6 bases, and 8 bases lay outside the gene matches. The CDR3: CSARGLALIYEQYF. Here the CDR3 DNA reads TGCAGTGCGAGGGGACTAGCGTTGATCTACGAGCAGTACTTC.

The chain has TRBV10-3 and TRBJ2-4; 7 nucleotides agree with TRBD1. The DNA end lines up better with TRBJ2-5; the J call may be wrong. The germline CDR1 and CDR2 sequences are ENHRY and SYGVKD. The CDR3 has 15 amino acids. CDR3 loop: CAISDGQDPRETQYF. The CDR3 DNA follows: TGTGCCATCAGCGACGGACAGGACCCGCGGGAGACCCAGTACTTC.

Here the CDR3 DNA reads TGCAGCGTTGAAGAAAGGGATACGGAAGGTGGCTACACCTTC. This gives the protein CSVEERDTEGGYTF. The gene calls are TRBV29-1 and TRBJ1-2; D unclear. This CDR3 region has 14 residues. With 0 bases removed from V and 7 bases from J, the gap between germline ends came to 15 bases. Germline V gene lookup returns CDR1 SQVTM and CDR2 ANQGSEA.

This clonotype has a handful of counts. The chain recombines TRBV20-1 with TRBJ2-4, with TRBD2 matching over 13 bases. With the DNA end fitting TRBJ2-7 better, the J assignment may be wrong. Germline CDR1 reads DFQATT; CDR2 reads SNEGSKA (reference sequence). This CDR3 is built from 14 residues. The CDR3 loop reads CSARATSGRSEQYF. CDR3 coding DNA: TGCAGTGCTAGAGCGACTAGCGGGAGGTCCGAGCAGTACTTC.

The V call is TRBV4-3, the J call TRBJ1-2, with TRBD1 as a possible D gene (6 bases). Trimming took off 5 bases at V and 3 bases at J, with 16 bases between the two ends. This CDR3 is built from 15 residues. The germline V gene encodes CDR1 LGHNA and CDR2 YSLEER. Here the CDR3 DNA reads TGCGCCAGCAGCTGGACAGCAGCAGGGGACTATGGCTACACCTTC. It translates to CASSWTAAGDYGYTF.

The V call is TRBV18, the J call TRBJ1-5; D unclear. Trimming left V 3 bases short and J 0 bases short, with 6 bases between. Germline V CDR1 and CDR2: KGHSH, LQKENI. The CDR3 has 14 amino acids. The CDR3 DNA reads TGTGCCAGCTCACCGGCGGCTAGCAATCAGCCCCAGCATTTT. Translating it yields CASSPAASNQPQHF.

At least ten counts were recorded for this clonotype. The chain recombines TRBV5-1 with TRBJ2-7; a weak D match, TRBD2 (5 bases). Per germline, CDR1 SGHRS and CDR2 YFSETQ. V was trimmed by 0 bases and J by 0 bases, leaving 10 bases between them. This CDR3 has 15 amino acids. Here the CDR3 DNA reads TGCGCCAGCAGCTTGGGAGCGGTGAACTCCTACGAGCAGTACTTC. This translates into CASSLGAVNSYEQYF.